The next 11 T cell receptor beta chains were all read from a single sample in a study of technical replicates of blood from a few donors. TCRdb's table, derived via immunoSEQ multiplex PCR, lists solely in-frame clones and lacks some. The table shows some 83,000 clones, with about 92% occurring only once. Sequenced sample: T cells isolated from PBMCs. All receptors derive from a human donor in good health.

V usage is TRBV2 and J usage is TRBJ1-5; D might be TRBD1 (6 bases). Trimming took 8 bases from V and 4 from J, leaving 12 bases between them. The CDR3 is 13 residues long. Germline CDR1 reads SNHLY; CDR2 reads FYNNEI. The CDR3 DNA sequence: TGTGCCAGCTCCGGGACATTAAATCAGCCCCAGCATTTT. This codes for CASSGTLNQPQHF.

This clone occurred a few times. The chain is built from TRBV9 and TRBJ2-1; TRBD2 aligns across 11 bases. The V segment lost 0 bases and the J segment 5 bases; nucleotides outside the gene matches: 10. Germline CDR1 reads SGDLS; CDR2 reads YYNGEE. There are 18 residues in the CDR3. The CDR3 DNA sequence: TGTGCCAGCAGCGTAGAACTAGCGGGAGCCCGGGGGGACAATGAGCAGTTCTTC. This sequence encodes CASSVELAGARGDNEQFF.

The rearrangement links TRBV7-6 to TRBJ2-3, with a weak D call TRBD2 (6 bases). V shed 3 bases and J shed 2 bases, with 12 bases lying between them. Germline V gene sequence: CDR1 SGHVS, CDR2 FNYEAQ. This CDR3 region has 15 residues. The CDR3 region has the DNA TGTGCCAGCAGCTTGGTGCGGGAAGCCACAGATACGCAGTATTTT. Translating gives CASSLVREATDTQYF.

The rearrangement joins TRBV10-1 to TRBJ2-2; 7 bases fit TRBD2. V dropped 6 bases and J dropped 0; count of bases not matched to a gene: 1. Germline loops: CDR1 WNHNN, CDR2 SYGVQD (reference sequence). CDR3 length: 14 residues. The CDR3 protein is CASRAGANTGELFF. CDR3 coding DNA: TGCGCCAGCAGGGCGGGAGCGAACACCGGGGAGCTGTTTTTT.

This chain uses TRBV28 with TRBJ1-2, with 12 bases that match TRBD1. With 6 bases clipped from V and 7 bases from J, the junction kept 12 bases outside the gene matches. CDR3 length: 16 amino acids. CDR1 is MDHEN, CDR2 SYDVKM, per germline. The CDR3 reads CASSRNGDRGRIGYTF. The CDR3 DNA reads TGTGCCAGCAGCCGGAATGGGGACAGGGGGCGAATTGGCTACACCTTC.

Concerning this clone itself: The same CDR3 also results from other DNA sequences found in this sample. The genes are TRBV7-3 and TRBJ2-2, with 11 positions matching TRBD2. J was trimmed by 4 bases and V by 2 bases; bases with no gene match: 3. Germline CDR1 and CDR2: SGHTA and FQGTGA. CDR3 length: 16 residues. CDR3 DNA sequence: TGTGCCAGCAGCTTAGGACTAGCGGGTGGCACCGGGGAGCTGTTTTTT. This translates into CASSLGLAGGTGELFF.

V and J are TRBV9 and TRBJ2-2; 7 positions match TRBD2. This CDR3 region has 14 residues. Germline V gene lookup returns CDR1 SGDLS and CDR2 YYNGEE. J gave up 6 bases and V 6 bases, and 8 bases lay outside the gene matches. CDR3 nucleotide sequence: TGTGCCAGCACCAGGGAGGGTCCTGCCGGGGAGCTGTTTTTT. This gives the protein CASTREGPAGELFF.

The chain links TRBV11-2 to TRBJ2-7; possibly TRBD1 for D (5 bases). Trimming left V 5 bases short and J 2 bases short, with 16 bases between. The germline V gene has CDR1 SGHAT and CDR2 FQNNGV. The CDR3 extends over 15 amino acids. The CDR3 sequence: CASSVSRGPAYEQYF. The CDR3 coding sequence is TGTGCCAGCAGCGTATCTAGGGGTCCCGCCTACGAGCAGTACTTC.

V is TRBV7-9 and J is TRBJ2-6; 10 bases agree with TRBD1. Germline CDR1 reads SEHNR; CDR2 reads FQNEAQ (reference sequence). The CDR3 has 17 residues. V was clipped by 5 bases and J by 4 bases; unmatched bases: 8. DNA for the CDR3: TGTGCCAGCAGCCAAGACAGGGGGCGAGCAGGGGCCAACGTCCTGACTTTC. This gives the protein CASSQDRGRAGANVLTF.

The CDR3 DNA sequence: TGTGCCAGCAGCTTCGGGGGTTTGGGCACTGAAGCTTTCTTT. It codes for CASSFGGLGTEAFF. The J gene is TRBJ1-1, the V gene TRBV7-9, with D possibly being TRBD1 (5 bases). The V end lost 3 bases, the J end lost 4 bases, and 12 bases lay between the germline ends. Germline CDR1 reads SEHNR; CDR2 reads FQNEAQ (reference sequence). This CDR3 spans 14 amino acids.

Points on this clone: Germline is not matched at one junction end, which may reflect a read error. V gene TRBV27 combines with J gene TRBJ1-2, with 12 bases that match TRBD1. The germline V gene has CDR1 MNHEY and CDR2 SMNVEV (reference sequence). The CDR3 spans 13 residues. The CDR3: CASSFSGTGGLYF. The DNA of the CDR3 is TGTGCCAGCAGTTTTTCCGGGACAGGGGGCCTCTACTTC.